This is a list of T cell receptor beta chains from one sample in a study of T cell repertoires in cytomegalovirus infection. In TCRdb, the reads were re-called with MiXCR into one record per CDR3 protein. The top ten hold around 43% of the sample, which has under 300,000 distinct CDR3 sequences, about 18% seen once. Sequencing was done on a sample of CD8+ T cells from PBMCs. Source of these receptors: a human donor in good health (CMV status not recorded). Some clones in this sample may be carry-over from other donors' samples. CDR3s leave out the opening cysteine and the closing phenylalanine or tryptophan. The D gene is left open where the match is weak.

D gene,J gene,V gene,CDR3 protein
.,TRBJ2-2,TRBV11-2,ASSSEPVSVLTGELF
.,TRBJ2-5,TRBV11-2,ASSSSPAQETQY
.,TRBJ2-1,TRBV7-9,ASSSVGGYNEQF
TRBD1,TRBJ1-4,TRBV6-6,ASTQQDRGEKLF
TRBD2,TRBJ2-1,TRBV19,ASGGETDEQF
.,TRBJ1-5,TRBV7-2,ASSLVVGDPHNQPQH
.,TRBJ2-7,TRBV28,ASSPLGSQVTYEQY
.,TRBJ2-7,TRBV7-2,ASSLAGWGVLPYEQY
TRBD1,TRBJ1-2,TRBV7-8,ASSLVDFWSRDRDISNYGYT
TRBD1,TRBJ1-1,TRBV7-2,ASSFQTGDGAF